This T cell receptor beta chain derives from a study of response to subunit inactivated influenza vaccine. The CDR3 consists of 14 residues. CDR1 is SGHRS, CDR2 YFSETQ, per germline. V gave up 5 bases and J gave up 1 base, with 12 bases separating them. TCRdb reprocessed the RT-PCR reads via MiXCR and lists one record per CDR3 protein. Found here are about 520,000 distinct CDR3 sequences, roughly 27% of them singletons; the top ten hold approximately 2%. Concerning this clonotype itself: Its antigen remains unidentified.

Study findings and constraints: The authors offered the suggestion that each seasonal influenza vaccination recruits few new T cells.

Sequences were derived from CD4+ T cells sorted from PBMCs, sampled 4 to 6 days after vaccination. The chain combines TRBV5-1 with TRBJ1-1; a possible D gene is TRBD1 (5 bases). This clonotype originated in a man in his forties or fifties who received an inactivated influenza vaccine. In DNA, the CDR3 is TGCGCCAGCAGAAAGGGGACGCCGAACACTGAAGCTTTCTTT. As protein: CASRKGTPNTEAFF.